The 16 T cell receptor beta chains listed next were all sequenced from one sample in a study of Graves' ophthalmopathy and Graves' hyperthyroidism (dated by TCRdb to 2016 to 2019). This sample was sequenced with an Illumina HiSeq 2000. For repertoire sequencing, TCR beta CDR3 regions were amplified from RNA transcripts. A first-round RT-PCR used HTBI primers with the Qiagen OneStep RT-PCR kit, followed by a second-round multiplex PCR, size selection and purification. The public reads were reprocessed in TCRdb via fastp at Q25 and MiXCR, keeping in-frame beta chains. Rows are combined by CDR3 protein, so each entry shows the most common genes and DNA. The table for this sample lists over a million distinct CDR3 sequences; 35% to 40% of them were counted only once. The ten largest clones take up more than 9.5% of the sample. Sequenced material: peripheral blood or thyroid tissue (not recorded which). The receptors were gathered from an adult man with Graves' hyperthyroidism.

The table lists this clonotype with a few counts. The chain combines TRBV7-9 with TRBJ2-5; 9 bases are shared with TRBD1. CDR1 is SEHNR and CDR2 is FQNEAQ in the germline V gene (reference sequence). V shed 2 bases, J shed 0 bases, and the junction held 10 bases outside the gene matches. The CDR3 consists of 18 residues. This CDR3 is CASSLPYGQGRYQETQYF. In DNA form, the CDR3 reads TGTGCCAGCAGCTTACCCTATGGACAGGGGCGGTACCAAGAGACCCAGTACTTC.

This clonotype was recorded a few times. The gene calls are TRBV12-3 or TRBV12-4 and TRBJ1-5, with D maybe TRBD1 (6 bases). This CDR3 contains 14 residues. V was shortened by 6 bases and J by 7 bases, with 16 bases between the two germline ends. The CDR3 spells CASSPTGLIQPQHF. CDR3 DNA sequence: TGTGCCAGCAGCCCTACAGGGCTGATACAGCCCCAGCATTTT.

The table lists this clonotype with a few counts. The chain combines TRBV28 with TRBJ1-1; D is unresolved. The CDR3 loop spans 11 amino acids. Germline V gives CDR1 MDHEN, CDR2 SYDVKM. V was cut by 7 bases and J by 4 bases, with 7 bases left in between. The CDR3 sequence is CASTGFTEAFF. The CDR3 DNA follows: TGTGCCAGCACGGGGTTCACTGAAGCTTTCTTT.

J is TRBJ2-5 and V is TRBV19; no firm D call. V lost 7 bases and J lost 13, with 10 bases in between. Germline values: CDR1 LNHDA, CDR2 SQIVND (reference sequence). The CDR3 extends over 9 amino acids. The CDR3 reads CASMGNRYF. CDR3 nucleotides: TGTGCCAGTATGGGGAACAGGTACTTC.

The chain uses TRBV27 and TRBJ1-6; possibly TRBD1 for D (5 bases). CDR3 length equals 13 residues. The germline V gene has CDR1 MNHEY and CDR2 SMNVEV (reference sequence). V lost 2 bases to trimming and J lost 14 bases, with 13 bases between them. The CDR3 nucleotides are TGTGCCAGCAGTTTAAGCCAGGGTAGGTCCCTCCACTTT. It is translated as CASSLSQGRSLHF.

The chain links TRBV28 to TRBJ2-5, with 8 bases matching TRBD2. The CDR3 is made up of 14 amino acids. The V segment lost 8 bases and the J segment 4 bases; nucleotides outside the gene matches: 9. The germline gives CDR1 MDHEN, CDR2 SYDVKM. CDR3 region: CASSKPGGAETQYF. DNA for the CDR3: TGTGCCAGCTCTAAACCGGGGGGGGCAGAGACCCAGTACTTC.

Details on this clonotype: The junction differs from germline at one of its ends, possibly a read error. The chain recombines TRBV7-2 with TRBJ2-7; D gene ambiguous. Germline loops: CDR1 SGHTA, CDR2 FQGNSA. The CDR3 is 13 residues long. The CDR3 reads CASSLGVAYGQYF. CDR3 nucleotide sequence: TGTGCCAGCAGCTTAGGGGTCGCCTACGGGCAGTACTTC. Using reference TRBV7-2 and TRBJ2-7 for the parts outside the CDR3, the full variable domain is GAGVSQSPSNKVTEKGKDVELRCDPISGHTALYWYRQSLGQGLEFLIYFQGNSAPDKSGLPSDRFSAERTGGSVSTLTIQRTQQEDSAVYLCASSLGVAYGQYFGPGTRLTVT.

The chain links TRBV2 to TRBJ2-7; the D gene is possibly TRBD1 (6 bases). This CDR3 contains 12 residues. Germline V lookup: CDR1 SNHLY, CDR2 FYNNEI. Trimming stripped 8 bases from V and 6 bases from J, with 14 bases between. The DNA for the CDR3 is TGTGCCAGCGGAAACAGGGCGCGCGAGCAGTACTTC. It encodes CASGNRAREQYF.

The chain combines TRBV11-2 with TRBJ1-5, with TRBD1 matching over 10 bases. The CDR3 covers 20 residues. The germline V gene has CDR1 SGHAT and CDR2 FQNNGV. Trimming removed 0 bases from V and 1 base from J; junction bases left unmatched: 12. This chain's CDR3 is CASSLDPPGTGDGSNQPQHF. CDR3 nucleotides: TGTGCCAGCAGCTTAGATCCCCCCGGGACAGGGGATGGGAGCAATCAGCCCCAGCATTTT.

V gene TRBV20-1 combines with J gene TRBJ2-7, with 7 nucleotides matching TRBD2. Germline V gene lookup returns CDR1 DFQATT and CDR2 SNEGSKA (reference sequence). With V trimmed by 7 bases and J by 9 bases, 12 bases remained unmatched. The CDR3 length is 12 residues. The chain's CDR3 is CSESGVHGAQYF. CDR3 coding DNA: TGCAGTGAAAGCGGGGTTCACGGGGCGCAGTACTTC.

Regarding this clonotype: This sequence may be a read error, since a much larger clone differs from it by one base. V is TRBV15 and J is TRBJ1-4; D is unclear. The CDR3 covers 14 residues. Germline-derived CDR1 and CDR2 are LNHNV and YYDKDF (reference sequence). In DNA form, the CDR3 reads TGTGTCACCAGCAGAGACCTAGGGAGCGAAAAACTGTTTTTT. Its translation: CVTSRDLGSEKLFF.

In this sample, this clonotype turned up many times. V gene TRBV29-1 combines with J gene TRBJ1-3; TRBD1 is a possible D gene (5 bases). V shed 6 bases and J shed 2 bases, with 11 bases lying between them. CDR1 and CDR2 (germline): SQVTM, ANQGSEA. CDR3 length: 13 residues. The CDR3 is CSVKPGTGNTIYF. CDR3 in DNA: TGCAGCGTCAAACCAGGGACTGGAAACACCATATATTTT.

The chain carries TRBV12-3 or TRBV12-4 and TRBJ1-1, with D possibly TRBD1 on 6 matching bases. Between the trimmed V and J ends, which lost 6 bases and 1 base, there was a span of 18 bases. This CDR3 has 16 amino acids. CDR3 DNA sequence: TGTGCCAGCAGCCCCCCCTTTGTGGGGGCGAACACTGAAGCTTTCTTT. This sequence encodes CASSPPFVGANTEAFF.

This clonotype was seen at least ten times. This sequence joins TRBV6-5 and TRBJ1-1; TRBD1 might be the D (6 bases). V was pared by 2 bases and J by 3 bases, with 10 bases between. The CDR3 is 14 amino acids. Germline assignment: CDR1 MNHEY and CDR2 SVGAGI. CDR3 in amino acids: CASSYGGYDTEAFF. In nucleotides, the CDR3 is TGTGCCAGCAGTTACGGGGGCTATGACACTGAAGCTTTCTTT.

This sequence joins TRBV9 and TRBJ2-5, with D maybe TRBD1 (6 bases). CDR3 length equals 13 residues. The V end was cut by 3 bases, the J end by 3 bases, with 9 bases between. CDR1 and CDR2 from the germline V gene are SGDLS and YYNGEE. The CDR3 DNA reads TGTGCCAGCAGCGCTAAGGGGGAAGAGACCCAGTACTTC. Its protein product is CASSAKGEETQYF.

The sample holds many counts of this clonotype. The chain links TRBV15 to TRBJ2-7; possible D gene TRBD1, 5 bases. Germline V CDR1 and CDR2: LNHNV, YYDKDF (reference sequence). The CDR3 is 14 amino acids. V gave up 8 bases and J gave up 2 bases, with 16 bases separating them. The CDR3 coding sequence is TGTGCCACCGCCCAGGGCAGTCCCCCCTACGAGCAGTACTTC. It specifies CATAQGSPPYEQYF.